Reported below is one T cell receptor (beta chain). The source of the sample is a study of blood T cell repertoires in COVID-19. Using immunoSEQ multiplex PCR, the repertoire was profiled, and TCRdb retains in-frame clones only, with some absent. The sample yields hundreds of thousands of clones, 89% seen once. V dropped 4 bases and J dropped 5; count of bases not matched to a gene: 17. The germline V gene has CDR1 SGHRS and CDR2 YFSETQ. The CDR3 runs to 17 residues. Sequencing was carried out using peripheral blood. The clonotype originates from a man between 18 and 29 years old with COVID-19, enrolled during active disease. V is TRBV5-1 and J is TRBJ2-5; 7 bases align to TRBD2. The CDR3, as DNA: TGCGCCAGCAGCCGGAGGGCAGTTCGGGAGGCGGGCGAGACCCAGTACTTC. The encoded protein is CASSRRAVREAGETQYF. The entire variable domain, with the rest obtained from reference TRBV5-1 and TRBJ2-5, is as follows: KAGVTQTPRYLIKTRGQQVTLSCSPISGHRSVSWYQQTPGQGLQFLFEYFSETQRNKGNFPGRFSGRQFSNSRSEMNVSTLELGDSALYLCASSRRAVREAGETQYFGPGTRLLVL.